The text below deals with one TCR beta chain. These data are taken from a study of shared T cell receptors in the human thymus. Method: immunoSEQ multiplex PCR; TCRdb's copy keeps in-frame clones and lacks some. The sample shows about 540,000 clones, around 78% of them seen only once. CDR3 size: 14 residues. The germline CDR1 and CDR2 sequences are MNHNS and SASEGT. Trimming stripped 7 bases from V and 1 base from J, with 10 bases between. These same data were also listed under a study on human thymus T cells. Turning to that study: Donation was from healthy Finnish infants who were having corrective surgery that addressed congenital heart defects. Corrective heart surgery yielded the resections from which the thymus tissue came. The authors found apparently biased V and J gene usage in thymic and blood repertoires. Related studies found that unrelated individuals share highly overlapping thymic repertoires.

Sequencing was done on a sample of thymocytes. The TCR was taken from a boy in the first two years of life with a congenital heart defect. V gene TRBV6-1 combines with J gene TRBJ2-2; the D gene is possibly TRBD1 (5 bases). CDR3 nucleotides: TGTGCCAGCAAGATCGACAGGAACACCGGGGAGCTGTTTTTT. The encoded protein is CASKIDRNTGELFF.